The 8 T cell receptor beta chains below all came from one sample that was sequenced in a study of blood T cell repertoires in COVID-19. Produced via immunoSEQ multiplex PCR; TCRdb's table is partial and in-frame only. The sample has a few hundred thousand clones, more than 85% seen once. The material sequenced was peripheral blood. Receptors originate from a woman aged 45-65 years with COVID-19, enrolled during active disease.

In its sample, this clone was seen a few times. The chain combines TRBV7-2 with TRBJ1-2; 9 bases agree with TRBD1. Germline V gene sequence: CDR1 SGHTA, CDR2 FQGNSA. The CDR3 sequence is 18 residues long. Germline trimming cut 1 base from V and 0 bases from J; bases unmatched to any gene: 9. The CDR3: CASSLVVGTGIANYGYTF. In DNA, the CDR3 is TGTGCCAGCAGCTTAGTCGTGGGGACAGGGATAGCTAACTATGGCTACACCTTC.

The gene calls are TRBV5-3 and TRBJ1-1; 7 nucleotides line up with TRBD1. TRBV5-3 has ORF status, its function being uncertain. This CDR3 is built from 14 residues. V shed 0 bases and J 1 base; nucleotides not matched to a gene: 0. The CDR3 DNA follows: TGTGCCAGAAGCTTGGGACAGGGGAACACTGAAGCTTTCTTT. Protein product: CARSLGQGNTEAFF.

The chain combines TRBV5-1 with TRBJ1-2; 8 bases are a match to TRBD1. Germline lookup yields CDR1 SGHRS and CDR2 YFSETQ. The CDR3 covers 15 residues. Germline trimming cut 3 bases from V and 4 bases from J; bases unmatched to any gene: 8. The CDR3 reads CASSSTGGVGYGYTF. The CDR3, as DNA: TGCGCCAGCAGCTCCACAGGGGGGGTTGGCTATGGCTACACCTTC.

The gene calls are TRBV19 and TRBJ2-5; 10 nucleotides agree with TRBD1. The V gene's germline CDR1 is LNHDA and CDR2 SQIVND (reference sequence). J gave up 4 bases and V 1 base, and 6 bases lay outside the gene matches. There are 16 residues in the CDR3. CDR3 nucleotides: TGTGCCAGTAGTATAGCTCGGACAGGGGGGGGAGAGACCCAGTACTTC. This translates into CASSIARTGGGETQYF.

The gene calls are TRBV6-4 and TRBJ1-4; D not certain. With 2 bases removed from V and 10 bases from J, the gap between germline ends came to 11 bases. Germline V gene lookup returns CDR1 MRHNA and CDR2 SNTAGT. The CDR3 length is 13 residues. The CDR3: CASSDRREGKLFF. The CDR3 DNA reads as TGTGCCAGCAGTGACCGGCGGGAAGGAAAACTGTTTTTT.

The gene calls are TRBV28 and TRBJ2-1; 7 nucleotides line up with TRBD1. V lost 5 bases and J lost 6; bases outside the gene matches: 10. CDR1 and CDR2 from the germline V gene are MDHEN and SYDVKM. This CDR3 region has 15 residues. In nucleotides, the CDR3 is TGTGCCAGCAGTAAGTTCGGGACAGAAATCAATGAGCAGTTCTTC. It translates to CASSKFGTEINEQFF.

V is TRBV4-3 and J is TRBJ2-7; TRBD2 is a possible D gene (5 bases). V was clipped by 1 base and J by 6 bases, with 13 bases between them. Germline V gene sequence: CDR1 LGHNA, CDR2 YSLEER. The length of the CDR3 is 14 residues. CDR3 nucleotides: TGCGCCAGCAGCCAAGTTTGGGGAGACACCGAGCAGTACTTC. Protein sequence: CASSQVWGDTEQYF.

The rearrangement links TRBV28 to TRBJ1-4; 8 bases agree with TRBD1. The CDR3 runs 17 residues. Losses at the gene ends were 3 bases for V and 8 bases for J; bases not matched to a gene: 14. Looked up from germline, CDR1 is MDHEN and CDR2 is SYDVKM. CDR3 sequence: CASSLWQGAGGREKLFF. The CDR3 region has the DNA TGTGCCAGCAGTTTGTGGCAGGGGGCTGGGGGTCGGGAAAAACTGTTTTTT.